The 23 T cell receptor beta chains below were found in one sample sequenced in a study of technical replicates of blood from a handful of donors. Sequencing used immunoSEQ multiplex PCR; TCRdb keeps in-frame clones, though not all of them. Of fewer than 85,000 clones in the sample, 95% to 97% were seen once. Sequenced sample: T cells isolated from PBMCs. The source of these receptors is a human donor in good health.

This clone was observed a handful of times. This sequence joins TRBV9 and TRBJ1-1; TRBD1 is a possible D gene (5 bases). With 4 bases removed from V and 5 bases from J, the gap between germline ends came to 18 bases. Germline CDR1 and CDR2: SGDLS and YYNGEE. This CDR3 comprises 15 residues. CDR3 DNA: TGTGCCAGCAGCCCTACCCCAGGGCCTGCGACTGAAGCTTTCTTT. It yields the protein CASSPTPGPATEAFF.

The CDR3 bases are TGTGCCAGCAGACCCGTAGCGGAATCCTCCTACAATGAGCAGTTCTTC. Translation: CASRPVAESSYNEQFF. This rearrangement joins TRBV19 to TRBJ2-1; D possibly corresponds to TRBD2 (6 bases). The CDR3 totals 16 residues. Germline lookup yields CDR1 LNHDA and CDR2 SQIVND (reference sequence). The V end was cut by 9 bases, the J end by 0 bases, with 18 bases between. Full variable domain (remainder filled in from reference TRBV19 and TRBJ2-1): DGGITQSPKYLFRKEGQNVTLSCEQNLNHDAMYWYRQDPGQGLRLIYYSQIVNDFQKGDIAEGYSVSREKKESFPLTVTSAQKNPTAFYLCASRPVAESSYNEQFFGPGTRLTVL.

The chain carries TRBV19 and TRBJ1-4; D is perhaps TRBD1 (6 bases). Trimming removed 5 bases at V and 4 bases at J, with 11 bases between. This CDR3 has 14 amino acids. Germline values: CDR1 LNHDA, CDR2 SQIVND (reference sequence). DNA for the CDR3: TGTGCCAGTAGTGAACAGGGCAATAATGAAAAACTGTTTTTT. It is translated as CASSEQGNNEKLFF.

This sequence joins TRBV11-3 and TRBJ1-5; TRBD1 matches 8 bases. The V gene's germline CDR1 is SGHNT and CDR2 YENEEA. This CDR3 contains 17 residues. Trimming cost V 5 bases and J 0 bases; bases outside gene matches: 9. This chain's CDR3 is CASSQGQGTYSNQPQHF. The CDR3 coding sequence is TGTGCCAGCAGCCAAGGACAGGGAACTTATAGCAATCAGCCCCAGCATTTT. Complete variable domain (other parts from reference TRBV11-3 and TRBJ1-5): EAGVVQSPRYKIIEKKQPVAFWCNPISGHNTLYWYLQNLGQGPELLIRYENEEAVDDSQLPKDRFSAERLKGVDSTLKIQPAELGDSAVYLCASSQGQGTYSNQPQHFGDGTRLSIL.

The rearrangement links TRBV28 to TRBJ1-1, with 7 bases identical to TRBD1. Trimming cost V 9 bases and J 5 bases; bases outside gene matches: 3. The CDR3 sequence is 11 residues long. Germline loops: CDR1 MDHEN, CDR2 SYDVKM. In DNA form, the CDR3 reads TGTGCCAGTAGGGGGCTAACTGAAGCTTTCTTT. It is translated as CASRGLTEAFF.

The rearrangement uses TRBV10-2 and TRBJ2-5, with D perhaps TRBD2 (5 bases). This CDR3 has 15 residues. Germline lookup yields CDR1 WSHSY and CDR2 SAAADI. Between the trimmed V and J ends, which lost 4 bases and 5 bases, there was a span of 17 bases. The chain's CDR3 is CASSGVVGLVETQYF. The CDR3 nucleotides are TGCGCCAGCAGTGGGGTGGTCGGACTGGTTGAGACCCAGTACTTC.

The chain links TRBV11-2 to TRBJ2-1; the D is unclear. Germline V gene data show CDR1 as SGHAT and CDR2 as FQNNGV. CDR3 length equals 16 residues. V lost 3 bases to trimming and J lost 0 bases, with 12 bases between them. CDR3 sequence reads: CASSFNGYSSYNEQFF. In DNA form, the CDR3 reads TGTGCCAGCAGCTTCAACGGTTATAGCTCCTACAATGAGCAGTTCTTC.

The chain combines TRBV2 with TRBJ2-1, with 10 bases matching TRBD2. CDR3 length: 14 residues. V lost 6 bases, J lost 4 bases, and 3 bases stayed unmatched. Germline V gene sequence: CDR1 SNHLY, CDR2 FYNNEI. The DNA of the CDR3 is TGTGCCAGCAGGGGAGCGGGAGGGTACAATGAGCAGTTCTTC. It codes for CASRGAGGYNEQFF.

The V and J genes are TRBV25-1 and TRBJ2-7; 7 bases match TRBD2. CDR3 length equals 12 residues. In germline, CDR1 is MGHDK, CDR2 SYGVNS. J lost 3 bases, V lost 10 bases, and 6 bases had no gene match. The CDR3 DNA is TGTGCCACAAGGACGGGGGGCTACGAGCAGTACTTC. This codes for CATRTGGYEQYF.

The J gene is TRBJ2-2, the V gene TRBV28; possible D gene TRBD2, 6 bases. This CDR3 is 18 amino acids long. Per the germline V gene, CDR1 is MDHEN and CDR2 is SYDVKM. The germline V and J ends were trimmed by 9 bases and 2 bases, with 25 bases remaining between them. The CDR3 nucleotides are TGTGCCAGTCCCGGAGGAGACCTAGCGAGTTTCAACACCGGGGAGCTGTTTTTT. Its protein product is CASPGGDLASFNTGELFF.

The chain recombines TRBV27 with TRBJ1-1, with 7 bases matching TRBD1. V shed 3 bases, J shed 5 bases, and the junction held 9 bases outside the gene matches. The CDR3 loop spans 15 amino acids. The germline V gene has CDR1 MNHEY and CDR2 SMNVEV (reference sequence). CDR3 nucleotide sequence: TGTGCCAGCAGTTTCGAGACAGGGTTCGGAACTGAAGCTTTCTTT. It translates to CASSFETGFGTEAFF.

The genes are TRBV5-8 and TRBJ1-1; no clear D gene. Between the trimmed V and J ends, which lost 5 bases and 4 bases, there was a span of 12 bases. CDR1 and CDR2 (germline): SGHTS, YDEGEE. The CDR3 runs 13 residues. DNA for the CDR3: TGTGCCAGCAGGTTCCGGGGTGCCACTGAAGCTTTCTTT. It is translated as CASRFRGATEAFF.

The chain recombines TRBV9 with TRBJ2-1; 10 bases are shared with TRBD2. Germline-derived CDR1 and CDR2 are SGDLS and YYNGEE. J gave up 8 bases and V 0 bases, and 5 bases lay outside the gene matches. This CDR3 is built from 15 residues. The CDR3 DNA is TGTGCCAGCAGCGTAGTAGCGGGAGGATGGTATGAGCAGTTCTTC. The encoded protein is CASSVVAGGWYEQFF.

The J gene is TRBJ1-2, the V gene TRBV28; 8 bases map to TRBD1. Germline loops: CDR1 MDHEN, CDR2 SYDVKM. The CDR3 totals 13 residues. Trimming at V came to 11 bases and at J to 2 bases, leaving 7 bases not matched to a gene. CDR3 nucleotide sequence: TGTGCCGCAGGGGGCCCCATAAACTATGGCTACACCTTC. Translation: CAAGGPINYGYTF.

This CDR3 reads CASSFPGQGQGDGYTF. CDR3 coding DNA: TGCGCCAGCAGCTTCCCCGGACAGGGGCAGGGGGATGGCTACACCTTC. The chain combines TRBV5-1 with TRBJ1-2; 9 nucleotides align to TRBD1. Germline lookup yields CDR1 SGHRS and CDR2 YFSETQ. This CDR3 spans 16 amino acids. Trimming cost V 2 bases and J 6 bases; bases outside gene matches: 11.

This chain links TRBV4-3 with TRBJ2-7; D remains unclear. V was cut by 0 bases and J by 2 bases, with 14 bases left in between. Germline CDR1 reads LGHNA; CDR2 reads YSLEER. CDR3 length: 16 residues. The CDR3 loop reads CASSQDLWRPTYEQYF. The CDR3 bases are TGCGCCAGCAGCCAAGATTTATGGCGGCCCACCTACGAGCAGTACTTC.

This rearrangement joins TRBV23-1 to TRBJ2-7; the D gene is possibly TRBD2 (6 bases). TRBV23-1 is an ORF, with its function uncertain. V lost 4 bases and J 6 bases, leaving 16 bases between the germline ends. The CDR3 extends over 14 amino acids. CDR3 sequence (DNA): TGCGCCAGCAGTCGAAGAAGATTGGGGGGCGAGCAGTACTTC. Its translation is CASSRRRLGGEQYF.

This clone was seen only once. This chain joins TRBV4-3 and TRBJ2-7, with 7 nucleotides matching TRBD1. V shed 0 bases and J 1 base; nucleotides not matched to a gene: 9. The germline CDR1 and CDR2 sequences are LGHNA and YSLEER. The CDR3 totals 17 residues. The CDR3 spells CASSQEDTGVISYEQYF. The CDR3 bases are TGCGCCAGCAGCCAAGAAGATACAGGGGTTATATCCTACGAGCAGTACTTC.

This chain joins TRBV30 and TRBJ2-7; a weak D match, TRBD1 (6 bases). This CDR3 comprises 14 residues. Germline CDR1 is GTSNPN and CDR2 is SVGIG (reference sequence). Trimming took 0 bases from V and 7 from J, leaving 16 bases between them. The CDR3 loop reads CAWSVVGGVGEQYF. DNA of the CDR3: TGTGCCTGGAGTGTTGTAGGGGGAGTGGGGGAGCAGTACTTC.

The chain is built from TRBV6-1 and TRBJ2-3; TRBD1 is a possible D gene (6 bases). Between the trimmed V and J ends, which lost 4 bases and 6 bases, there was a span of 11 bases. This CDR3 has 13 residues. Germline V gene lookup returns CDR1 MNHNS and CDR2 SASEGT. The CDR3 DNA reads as TGTGCCAGCAGTGGATTAAGGGGGGATACGCAGTATTTT. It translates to CASSGLRGDTQYF.

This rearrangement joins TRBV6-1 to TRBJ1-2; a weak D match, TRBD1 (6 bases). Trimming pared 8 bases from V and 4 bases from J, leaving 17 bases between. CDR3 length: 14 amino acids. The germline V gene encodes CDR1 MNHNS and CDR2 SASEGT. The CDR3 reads CASPSTGKSYGYTF. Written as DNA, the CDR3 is TGTGCCAGCCCGTCCACAGGGAAGAGCTATGGCTACACCTTC.

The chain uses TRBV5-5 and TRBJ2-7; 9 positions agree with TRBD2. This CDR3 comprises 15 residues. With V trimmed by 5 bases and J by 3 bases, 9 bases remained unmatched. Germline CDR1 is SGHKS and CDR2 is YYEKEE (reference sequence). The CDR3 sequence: CASRPRLAENYEQYF. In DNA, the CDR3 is TGTGCCAGCAGACCGAGACTAGCGGAGAACTACGAGCAGTACTTC.

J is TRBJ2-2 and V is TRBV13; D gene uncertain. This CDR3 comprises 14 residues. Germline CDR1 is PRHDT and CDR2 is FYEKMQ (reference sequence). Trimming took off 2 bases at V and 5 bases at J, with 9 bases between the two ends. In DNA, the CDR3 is TGTGCCAGCAGCTTATCCGAGAGGACCGGGGAGCTGTTTTTT. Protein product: CASSLSERTGELFF.